This entry is about one T cell receptor (beta chain). Its target is not known. The sample is drawn from a study of blood T cells in healthy people across ages. Study outcomes and limitations: Diversity was higher, and naive CD4+ cells more numerous, in long-lived donors than in aged donors. With age, beta diversity per million T cells declined roughly linearly, significantly by around 43.

A second PCR of 7 to 11 cycles used a sample-barcoded 5' primer and a J-beta primer mix. TCRdb re-derived calls from the 5' RACE reads in MiXCR, one entry per CDR3 protein. This table has approximately 1,000,000 distinct CDR3 sequences, more than 30% appearing once. Extracted total RNA amounted to at least 6 micrograms for each sample. This clonotype was obtained from a man younger than 30 in good health. Sequenced material: blood.

The CDR3 DNA reads TGCAGTGCCGCGACAGGGCTGATAACTAATGAAAAACTGTTTTTT. Amino acids: CSAATGLITNEKLFF. This sequence joins TRBV20-1 and TRBJ1-4, with 7 bases lining up with TRBD1. The CDR3 totals 15 residues. The V segment lost 6 bases and the J segment 1 base; nucleotides outside the gene matches: 8. Germline V lookup: CDR1 DFQATT, CDR2 SNEGSKA (reference sequence).